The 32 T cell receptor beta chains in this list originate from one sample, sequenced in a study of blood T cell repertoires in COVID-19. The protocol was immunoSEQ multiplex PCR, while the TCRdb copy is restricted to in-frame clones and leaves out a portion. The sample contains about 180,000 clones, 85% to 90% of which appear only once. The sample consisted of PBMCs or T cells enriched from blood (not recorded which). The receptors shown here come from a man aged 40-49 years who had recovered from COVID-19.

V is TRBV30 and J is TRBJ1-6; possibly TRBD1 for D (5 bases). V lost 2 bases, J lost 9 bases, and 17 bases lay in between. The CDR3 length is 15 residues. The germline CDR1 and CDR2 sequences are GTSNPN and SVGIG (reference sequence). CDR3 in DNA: TGTGCCTGGAGTCTTCCGTCAGGGCGGAGTTCACCCCTCCACTTT. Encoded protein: CAWSLPSGRSSPLHF.

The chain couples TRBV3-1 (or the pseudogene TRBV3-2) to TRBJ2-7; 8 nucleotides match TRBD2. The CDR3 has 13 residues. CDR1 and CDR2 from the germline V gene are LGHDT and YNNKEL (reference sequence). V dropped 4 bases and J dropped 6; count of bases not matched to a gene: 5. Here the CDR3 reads CASSLGLAAEQYF. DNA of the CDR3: TGTGCCAGCAGCCTTGGACTAGCCGCCGAGCAGTACTTC.

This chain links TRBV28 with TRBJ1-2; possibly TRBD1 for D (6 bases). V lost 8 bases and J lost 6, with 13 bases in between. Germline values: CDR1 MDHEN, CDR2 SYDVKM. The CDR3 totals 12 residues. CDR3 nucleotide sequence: TGTGCCAGCGTGGGGGACATTGATGGCTACACCTTC. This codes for CASVGDIDGYTF.

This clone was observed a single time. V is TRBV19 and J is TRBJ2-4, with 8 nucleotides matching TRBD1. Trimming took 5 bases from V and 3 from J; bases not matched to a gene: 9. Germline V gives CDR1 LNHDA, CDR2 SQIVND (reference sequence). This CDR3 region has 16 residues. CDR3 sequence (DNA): TGTGCCAGTAGTCCCGGACAGGGCCAGGGCAAAAACATTCAGTACTTC. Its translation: CASSPGQGQGKNIQYF.

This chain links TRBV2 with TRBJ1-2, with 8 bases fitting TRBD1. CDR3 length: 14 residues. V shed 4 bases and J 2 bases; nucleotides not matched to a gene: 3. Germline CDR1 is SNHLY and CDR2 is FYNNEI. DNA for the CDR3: TGTGCCAGCAGTGCTAGACAGGGGAACTATGGCTACACCTTC. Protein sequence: CASSARQGNYGYTF.

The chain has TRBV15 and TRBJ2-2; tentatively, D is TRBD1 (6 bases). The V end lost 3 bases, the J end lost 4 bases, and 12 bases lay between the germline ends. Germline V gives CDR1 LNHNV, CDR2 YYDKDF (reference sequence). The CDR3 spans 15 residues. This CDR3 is CATSSGQTFTGELFF. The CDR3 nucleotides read TGTGCCACCAGCAGCGGACAGACGTTCACCGGGGAGCTGTTTTTT.

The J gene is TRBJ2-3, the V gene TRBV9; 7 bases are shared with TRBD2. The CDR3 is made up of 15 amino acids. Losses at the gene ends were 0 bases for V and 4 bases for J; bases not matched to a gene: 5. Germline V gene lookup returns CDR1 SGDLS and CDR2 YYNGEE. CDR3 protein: CASSVGEGWADTQYF. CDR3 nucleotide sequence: TGTGCCAGCAGCGTAGGGGAGGGGTGGGCAGATACGCAGTATTTT.

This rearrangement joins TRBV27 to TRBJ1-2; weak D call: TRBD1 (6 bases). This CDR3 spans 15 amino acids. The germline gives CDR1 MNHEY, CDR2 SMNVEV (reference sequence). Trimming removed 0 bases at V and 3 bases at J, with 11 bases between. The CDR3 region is CASSLSYNRDYGYTF. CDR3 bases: TGTGCCAGCAGTTTATCGTATAACAGGGACTATGGCTACACCTTC.

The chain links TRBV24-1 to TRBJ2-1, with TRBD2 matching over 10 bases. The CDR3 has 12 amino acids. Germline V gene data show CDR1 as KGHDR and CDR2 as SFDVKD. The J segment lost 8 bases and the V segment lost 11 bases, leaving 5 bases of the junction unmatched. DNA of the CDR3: TGTGCCATAGGAGCGGGGGGGGATGAGCAGTTCTTC. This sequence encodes CAIGAGGDEQFF.

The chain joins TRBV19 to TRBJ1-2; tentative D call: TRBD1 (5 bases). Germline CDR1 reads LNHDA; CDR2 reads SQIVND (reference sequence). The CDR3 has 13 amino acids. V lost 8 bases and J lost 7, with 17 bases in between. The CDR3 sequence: CASWGRAFSGYTF. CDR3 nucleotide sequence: TGTGCCAGTTGGGGCAGGGCATTTTCTGGCTACACCTTC.

CDR3 region: CASSLSSGLINSPLHF. The CDR3 DNA is TGTGCCAGCAGTTTATCCTCGGGACTGATTAATTCACCCCTCCACTTT. The gene calls are TRBV27 and TRBJ1-6; D possibly corresponds to TRBD1 (5 bases). Trimming took off 0 bases at V and 6 bases at J, with 12 bases between the two ends. This CDR3 has 16 amino acids. Germline lookup yields CDR1 MNHEY and CDR2 SMNVEV (reference sequence).

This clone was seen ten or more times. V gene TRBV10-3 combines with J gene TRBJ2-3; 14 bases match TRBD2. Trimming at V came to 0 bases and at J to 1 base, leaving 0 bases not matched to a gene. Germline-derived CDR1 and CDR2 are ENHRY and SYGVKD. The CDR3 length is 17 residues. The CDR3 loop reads CAISESGLAGGTDTQYF. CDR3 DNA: TGTGCCATCAGTGAGTCGGGACTAGCGGGGGGCACAGATACGCAGTATTTT.

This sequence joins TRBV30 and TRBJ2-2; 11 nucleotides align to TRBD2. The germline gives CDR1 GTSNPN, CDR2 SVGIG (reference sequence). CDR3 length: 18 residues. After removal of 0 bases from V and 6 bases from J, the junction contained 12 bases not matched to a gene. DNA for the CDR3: TGTGCCTGGAGTGTAGGGACTTTTGGGACTAGCGGCCCCGGGGAGCTGTTTTTT. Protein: CAWSVGTFGTSGPGELFF.

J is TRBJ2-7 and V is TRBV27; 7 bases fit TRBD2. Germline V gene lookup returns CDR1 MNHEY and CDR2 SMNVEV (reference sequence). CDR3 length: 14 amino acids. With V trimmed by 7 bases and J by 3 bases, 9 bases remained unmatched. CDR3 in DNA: TGTGCCAGCAAAAGGGCGGGAGAGATCTACGAGCAGTACTTC. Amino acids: CASKRAGEIYEQYF.

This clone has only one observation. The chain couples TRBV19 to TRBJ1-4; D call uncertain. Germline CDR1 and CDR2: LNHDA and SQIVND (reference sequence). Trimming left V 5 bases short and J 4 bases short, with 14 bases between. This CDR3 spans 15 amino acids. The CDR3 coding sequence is TGTGCCAGTAGTCCCCGTCTCGCGAATAATGAAAAACTGTTTTTT. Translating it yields CASSPRLANNEKLFF.

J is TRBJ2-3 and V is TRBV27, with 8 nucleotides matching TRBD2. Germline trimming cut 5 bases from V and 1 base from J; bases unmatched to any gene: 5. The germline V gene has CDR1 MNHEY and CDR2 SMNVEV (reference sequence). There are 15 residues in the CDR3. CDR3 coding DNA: TGTGCCAGCAGTAATAGAGCGGGGGGCACAGATACGCAGTATTTT. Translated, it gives CASSNRAGGTDTQYF.

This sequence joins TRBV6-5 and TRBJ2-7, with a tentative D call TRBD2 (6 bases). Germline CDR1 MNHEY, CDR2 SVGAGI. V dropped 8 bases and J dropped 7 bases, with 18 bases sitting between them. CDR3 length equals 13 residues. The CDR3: CASLLRGAGEQYF. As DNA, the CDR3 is TGTGCCAGCCTTCTCAGAGGGGCGGGGGAGCAGTACTTC.

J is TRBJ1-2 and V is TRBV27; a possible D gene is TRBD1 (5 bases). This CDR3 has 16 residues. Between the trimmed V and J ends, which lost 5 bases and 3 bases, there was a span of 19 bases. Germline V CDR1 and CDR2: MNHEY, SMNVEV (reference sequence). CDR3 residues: CASSPGFRASDYGYTF. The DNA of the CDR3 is TGTGCCAGCAGTCCCGGGTTCAGGGCCTCGGACTATGGCTACACCTTC.

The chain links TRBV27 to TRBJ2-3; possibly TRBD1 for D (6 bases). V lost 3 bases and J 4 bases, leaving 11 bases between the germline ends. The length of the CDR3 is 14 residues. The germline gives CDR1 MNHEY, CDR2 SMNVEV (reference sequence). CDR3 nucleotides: TGTGCCAGCAGTTTTTCGGACAGAGCAGATACGCAGTATTTT. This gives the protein CASSFSDRADTQYF.

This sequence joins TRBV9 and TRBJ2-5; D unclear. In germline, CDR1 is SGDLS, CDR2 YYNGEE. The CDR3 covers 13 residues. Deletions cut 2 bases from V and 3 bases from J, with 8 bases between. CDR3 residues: CASSVGPKETQYF. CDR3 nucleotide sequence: TGTGCCAGCAGCGTTGGCCCCAAAGAGACCCAGTACTTC.

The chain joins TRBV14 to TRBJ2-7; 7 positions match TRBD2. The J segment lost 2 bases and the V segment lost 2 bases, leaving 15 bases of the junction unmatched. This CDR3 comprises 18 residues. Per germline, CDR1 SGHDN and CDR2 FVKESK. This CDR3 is CASSQTRATRLATYEQYF. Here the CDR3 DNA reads TGTGCCAGCAGCCAAACGAGGGCAACTAGACTAGCTACCTACGAGCAGTACTTC.

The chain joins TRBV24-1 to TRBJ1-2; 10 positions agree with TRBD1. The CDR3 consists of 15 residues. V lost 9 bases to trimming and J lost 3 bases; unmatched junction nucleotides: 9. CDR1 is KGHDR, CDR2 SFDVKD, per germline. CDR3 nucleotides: TGTGCCACCCGGGGGGGACAGGGGTTCGACTATGGCTACACCTTC. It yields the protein CATRGGQGFDYGYTF.

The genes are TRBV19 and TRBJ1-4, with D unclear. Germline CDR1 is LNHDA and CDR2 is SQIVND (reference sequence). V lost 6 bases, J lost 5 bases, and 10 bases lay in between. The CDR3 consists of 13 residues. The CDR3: CASRGYANEKLFF. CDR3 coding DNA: TGTGCCAGTAGGGGCTACGCCAATGAAAAACTGTTTTTT.

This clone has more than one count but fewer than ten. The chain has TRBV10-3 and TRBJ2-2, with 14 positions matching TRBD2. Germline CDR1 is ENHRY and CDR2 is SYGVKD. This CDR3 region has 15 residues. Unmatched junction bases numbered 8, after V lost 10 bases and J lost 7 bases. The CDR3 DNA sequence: TGTGCCAGCTTGACTAGCGGGGGGGCCCACGGGGAGCTGTTTTTT. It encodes CASLTSGGAHGELFF.

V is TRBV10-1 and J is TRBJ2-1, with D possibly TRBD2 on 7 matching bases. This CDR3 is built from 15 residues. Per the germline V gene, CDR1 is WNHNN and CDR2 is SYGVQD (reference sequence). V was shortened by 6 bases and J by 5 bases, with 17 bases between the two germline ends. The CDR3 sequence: CASSLGGEWNNEQFF. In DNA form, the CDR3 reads TGCGCCAGCAGCCTAGGGGGGGAGTGGAACAATGAGCAGTTCTTC.

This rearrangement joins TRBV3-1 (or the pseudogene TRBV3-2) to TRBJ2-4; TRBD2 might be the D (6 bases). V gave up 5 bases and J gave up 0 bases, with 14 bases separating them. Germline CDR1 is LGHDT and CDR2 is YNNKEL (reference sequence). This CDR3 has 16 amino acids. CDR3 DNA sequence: TGTGCCAGCAGCTCCGGGACTTTACTAGCCAAAAACATTCAGTACTTC. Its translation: CASSSGTLLAKNIQYF.

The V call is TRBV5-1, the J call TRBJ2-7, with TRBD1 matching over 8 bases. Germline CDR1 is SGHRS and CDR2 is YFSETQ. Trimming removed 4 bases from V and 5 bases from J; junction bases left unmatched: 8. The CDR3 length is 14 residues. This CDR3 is CASSPGGPIDEQYF. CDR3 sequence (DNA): TGCGCCAGCAGCCCAGGGGGCCCCATAGACGAGCAGTACTTC.

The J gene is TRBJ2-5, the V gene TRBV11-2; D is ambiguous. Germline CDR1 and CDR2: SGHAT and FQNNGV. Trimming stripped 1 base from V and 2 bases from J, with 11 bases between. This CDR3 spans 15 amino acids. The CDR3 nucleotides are TGTGCCAGCAGCTTAGTAACTCTGTCGCAAGAGACCCAGTACTTC. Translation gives CASSLVTLSQETQYF. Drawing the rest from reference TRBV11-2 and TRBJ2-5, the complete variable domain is EAGVAQSPRYKIIEKRQSVAFWCNPISGHATLYWYQQILGQGPKLLIQFQNNGVVDDSQLPKDRFSAERLKGVDSTLKIQPAKLEDSAVYLCASSLVTLSQETQYFGPGTRLLVL.

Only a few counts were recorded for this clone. The CDR3 region has the DNA TGTGCCAGCAGCCAGGGGGGTACTGGAAACACCATATATTTT. This translates into CASSQGGTGNTIYF. This chain links TRBV3-1 (or the pseudogene TRBV3-2) with TRBJ1-3; D may be TRBD1 (5 bases). Germline V gives CDR1 LGHDT, CDR2 YNNKEL (reference sequence). V dropped 3 bases and J dropped 2 bases, with 8 bases sitting between them. The CDR3 runs to 14 residues.

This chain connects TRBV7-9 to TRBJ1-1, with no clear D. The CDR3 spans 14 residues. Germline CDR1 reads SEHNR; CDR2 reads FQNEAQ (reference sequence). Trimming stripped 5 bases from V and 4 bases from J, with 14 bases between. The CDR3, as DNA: TGTGCCAGCAGCCTCGATCGGGGTAGCACTGAAGCTTTCTTT. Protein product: CASSLDRGSTEAFF.

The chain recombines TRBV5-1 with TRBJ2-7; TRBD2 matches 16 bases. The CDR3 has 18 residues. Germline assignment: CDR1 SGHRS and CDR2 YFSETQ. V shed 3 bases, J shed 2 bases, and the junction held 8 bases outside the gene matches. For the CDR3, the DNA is TGCGCCAGCAGCTCTCCCGCGGGACTAGCGGGAGGGGCCTACGAGCAGTACTTC. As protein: CASSSPAGLAGGAYEQYF. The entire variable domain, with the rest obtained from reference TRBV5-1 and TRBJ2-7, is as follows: KAGVTQTPRYLIKTRGQQVTLSCSPISGHRSVSWYQQTPGQGLQFLFEYFSETQRNKGNFPGRFSGRQFSNSRSEMNVSTLELGDSALYLCASSSPAGLAGGAYEQYFGPGTRLTVT.

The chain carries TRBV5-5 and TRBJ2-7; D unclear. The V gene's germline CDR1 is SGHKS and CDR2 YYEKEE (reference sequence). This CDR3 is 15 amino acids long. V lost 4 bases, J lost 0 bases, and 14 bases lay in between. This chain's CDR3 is CASSLIADSSYEQYF. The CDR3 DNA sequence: TGTGCCAGCAGCCTGATTGCGGATAGCTCCTACGAGCAGTACTTC.